This TCR beta chain was sequenced in a study of metastatic and nonmetastatic thyroid tumors. Overall study: Both malignant and benign thyroid patients supplied peripheral blood and tumor or nodule tissue samples, across which the repertoires of these patients were then compared.

No patient received treatment before thyroid surgery. Per the authors' pipeline: Across clinicopathological groups, CDR3 differences served as the basis for building a distant-metastasis classifier for papillary thyroid cancer. MiXCR re-clonotyped the PCR reads for TCRdb. The V and J calls here are based on TCRdb, not the publication. The data show approximately 90,000 clones, with around 7.8% seen just once and around 9.2% held by the top ten. This clone was seen ten or more times. V lost 1 base and J 4 bases, leaving 8 bases between the germline ends. The germline gives CDR1 SEHNR, CDR2 FQNEAQ (reference sequence). The CDR3 spans 14 residues.

The sample comprised blood. This receptor was obtained from a female donor with papillary thyroid cancer or a benign thyroid nodule (not recorded which). Some clones in this sample may be carry-over from other donors' samples. This sequence joins TRBV7-9 and TRBJ2-1; D perhaps matches TRBD2 (6 bases). Written as DNA, the CDR3 is TGTGCCAGCAGCTTAGGGGGGGTTTACAATGAGCAGTTCTTC. Protein product: CASSLGGVYNEQFF.